The present T cell receptor beta chain was sequenced within a study of blood T cell repertoires in COVID-19. Clones were sequenced by immunoSEQ multiplex PCR, and TCRdb holds only the in-frame ones, with some missing. The sample records 200,000 to 250,000 clones, around 89% being singletons. Germline V gives CDR1 SGHDT, CDR2 YYEEEE. The CDR3 runs 12 residues. Trimming took 4 bases from V and 3 from J, leaving 7 bases between them. The age range of participants was about 18 to 100 years, with residence in about two dozen US areas. This receptor was taken from a man in his fifties or sixties who had been exposed to COVID-19. This sequence joins TRBV5-6 and TRBJ1-1; no clear D. The sequenced sample was PBMCs or T cells enriched from blood (not recorded which). CDR3: CASSVSYTEAFF. The CDR3 DNA sequence: TGTGCCAGCAGCGTTTCATACACTGAAGCTTTCTTT. Filled out from reference TRBV5-6 and TRBJ1-1, the complete variable domain reads DAGVTQSPTHLIKTRGQQVTLRCSPKSGHDTVSWYQQALGQGPQFIFQYYEEEERQRGNFPDRFSGHQFPNYSSELNVNALLLGDSALYLCASSVSYTEAFFGQGTRLTVV.